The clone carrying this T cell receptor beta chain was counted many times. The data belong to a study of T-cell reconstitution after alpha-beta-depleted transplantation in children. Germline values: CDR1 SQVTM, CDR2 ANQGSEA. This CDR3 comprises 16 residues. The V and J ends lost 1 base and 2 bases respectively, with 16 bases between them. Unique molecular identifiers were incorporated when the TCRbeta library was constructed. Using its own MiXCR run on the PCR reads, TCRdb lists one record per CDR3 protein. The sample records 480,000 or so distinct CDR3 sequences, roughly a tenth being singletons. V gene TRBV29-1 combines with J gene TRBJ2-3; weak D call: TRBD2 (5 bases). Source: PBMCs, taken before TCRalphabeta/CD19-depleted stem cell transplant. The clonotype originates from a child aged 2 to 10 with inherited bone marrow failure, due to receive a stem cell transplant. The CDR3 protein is CSVEAIPGFDTDTQYF. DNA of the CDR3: TGCAGCGTTGAAGCCATTCCGGGATTCGACACAGATACGCAGTATTTT.